The 25 T cell receptor beta chains presented below share a single source sample, sequenced in a study of long-term antiretroviral therapy in people with HIV. The assay used was immunoSEQ (version v3.0), run at survey level. The repertoire was sequenced with immunoSEQ multiplex PCR; TCRdb's copy has only in-frame clones and lacks some. The table records 15,000 to 20,000 clones, about 91% of them present only once. The specimen comprised unsorted PBMCs, sampled around 2.3 years before starting antiretroviral therapy. The receptors derive from a woman aged 30 to 39 with HIV.

The chain couples TRBV5-8 to TRBJ1-5; no clear D. The CDR3 contains 13 residues. Germline CDR1 is SGHTS and CDR2 is YDEGEE. V lost 1 base to trimming and J lost 1 base, with 3 bases between them. The CDR3 DNA sequence: TGTGCCAGCAGCTTGTTGAGCAATCAGCCCCAGCATTTT. The encoded protein is CASSLLSNQPQHF.

The rearrangement uses TRBV11-3 and TRBJ1-6, with D possibly TRBD1 on 6 matching bases. From germline, CDR1 is SGHNT and CDR2 YENEEA. The CDR3 length is 14 residues. Trimming removed 3 bases at V and 9 bases at J, with 12 bases between. The CDR3 protein is CASSFGGRGSPLHF. The CDR3 region has the DNA TGTGCCAGCAGCTTCGGGGGGCGCGGTTCACCCCTCCACTTT.

The chain has TRBV9 and TRBJ2-1; D possibly corresponds to TRBD2 (6 bases). Germline CDR1 reads SGDLS; CDR2 reads YYNGEE. The CDR3 covers 15 residues. The V end lost 2 bases, the J end lost 6 bases, and 15 bases lay between the germline ends. The CDR3 DNA reads as TGTGCCAGCAGCGTCTCCGGGGGAGAGGGCAATGAGCAGTTCTTC. Translated: CASSVSGGEGNEQFF.

J is TRBJ1-1 and V is TRBV18; a weak D match, TRBD1 (6 bases). There are 12 residues in the CDR3. Deletions cut 4 bases from V and 8 bases from J, with 11 bases between. CDR1 is KGHSH and CDR2 is LQKENI in the germline V gene. In nucleotides, the CDR3 is TGTGCCAGCTCACGAACCGGGACAGAAGCTTTCTTT. The encoded protein is CASSRTGTEAFF.

The chain joins TRBV5-5 to TRBJ1-2; 10 nucleotides line up with TRBD1. V gave up 0 bases and J gave up 6 bases; unmatched junction bases: 8. The CDR3 covers 16 residues. Germline V gene lookup returns CDR1 SGHKS and CDR2 YYEKEE (reference sequence). The CDR3: CASSLVVATGGNGYTF. CDR3 nucleotides: TGTGCCAGCAGCTTGGTGGTGGCGACAGGGGGCAATGGCTACACCTTC.

The chain carries TRBV28 and TRBJ1-2; the D is unclear. Germline V gives CDR1 MDHEN, CDR2 SYDVKM. The CDR3 spans 15 residues. V lost 5 bases and J 0 bases, leaving 13 bases between the germline ends. This CDR3 is CASSPEGAANYGYTF. In DNA form, the CDR3 reads TGTGCCAGCAGTCCCGAGGGTGCAGCTAACTATGGCTACACCTTC.

The V gene is TRBV27, the J gene TRBJ2-3; 8 nucleotides align to TRBD1. Germline trimming cut 6 bases from V and 8 bases from J; bases unmatched to any gene: 22. Germline V lookup: CDR1 MNHEY, CDR2 SMNVEV (reference sequence). This CDR3 has 18 residues. This CDR3 is CASSLRNPGTGNLRTQYF. CDR3 in DNA: TGTGCCAGCAGCTTAAGAAACCCCGGGACAGGTAATCTTCGTACGCAGTATTTT.

The chain joins TRBV4-1 to TRBJ1-2; D gene unclear. Trimming pared 0 bases from V and 8 bases from J, leaving 19 bases between. The germline V gene encodes CDR1 MGHRA and CDR2 YSYEKL. The CDR3 totals 16 residues. CDR3 residues: CASSQDRADPILGYTF. The CDR3 nucleotides read TGCGCCAGCAGCCAAGATCGGGCAGACCCTATTCTAGGCTACACCTTC.

The chain joins TRBV15 to TRBJ2-3, with TRBD1 matching 8 bases. CDR1 and CDR2 from the germline V gene are LNHNV and YYDKDF (reference sequence). J lost 1 base, V lost 4 bases, and 13 bases had no gene match. This CDR3 comprises 18 residues. CDR3 nucleotides: TGTGCCACCAGCAAATTGGCAGGGGGCGCTTCGGGCACAGATACGCAGTATTTT. Protein sequence: CATSKLAGGASGTDTQYF.

V gene TRBV5-4 combines with J gene TRBJ2-4; D remains unclear. Germline V gives CDR1 SGHNT, CDR2 YYREEE (reference sequence). The CDR3 loop spans 17 amino acids. V was pared by 1 base and J by 1 base, with 15 bases between. The CDR3 nucleotides read TGTGCCAGCAGCTTGTTTATCGGATACGGGGCCAAAAACATTCAGTACTTC. Translating it yields CASSLFIGYGAKNIQYF.

The chain uses TRBV11-2 and TRBJ1-1; a weak D match, TRBD1 (6 bases). This CDR3 spans 14 amino acids. Per germline, CDR1 SGHAT and CDR2 FQNNGV. Trimming removed 1 base at V and 4 bases at J, with 10 bases between. The CDR3 DNA is TGTGCCAGCAGCTTAGTGAAGGGGGGCACTGAAGCTTTCTTT. Translating gives CASSLVKGGTEAFF.

The chain recombines TRBV10-3 with TRBJ2-2; TRBD1 agrees at 10 bases. The CDR3 length is 15 residues. The germline V gene encodes CDR1 ENHRY and CDR2 SYGVKD. Trimming cost V 6 bases and J 4 bases; bases outside gene matches: 5. The CDR3 sequence is CAIRTTGGVTGELFF. Written as DNA, the CDR3 is TGTGCCATCAGAACGACAGGGGGCGTCACCGGGGAGCTGTTTTTT.

This chain joins TRBV27 and TRBJ1-2; D is unresolved. CDR1 is MNHEY and CDR2 is SMNVEV in the germline V gene (reference sequence). The CDR3 consists of 13 residues. V lost 6 bases and J 4 bases, leaving 12 bases between the germline ends. The chain's CDR3 is CASSSTHSYGYTF. In nucleotides, the CDR3 is TGTGCCAGCAGCTCCACCCACAGCTATGGCTACACCTTC.

The chain is built from TRBV4-3 and TRBJ2-7; D uncertain. The CDR3 runs to 17 residues. Germline loops: CDR1 LGHNA, CDR2 YSLEER. Deletions cut 0 bases from V and 0 bases from J, with 15 bases between. The CDR3 reads CASSQDYAAFSSYEQYF. The CDR3 nucleotides are TGCGCCAGCAGCCAAGATTATGCGGCTTTCAGCTCCTACGAGCAGTACTTC.

This clone was detected a few times. The chain couples TRBV6-1 to TRBJ1-6, with D maybe TRBD1 (5 bases). The CDR3 sequence is 14 residues long. CDR1 MNHNS and CDR2 SASEGT come from the germline V gene. Trimming removed 2 bases from V and 9 bases from J, with 11 bases in between. CDR3 region: CASSELVGGSPLHF. CDR3 in DNA: TGTGCCAGCAGTGAACTGGTGGGGGGTTCACCCCTCCACTTT.

The V and J genes are TRBV12-5 and TRBJ2-7; D remains unclear. CDR3 length: 15 amino acids. CDR1 is LGHNT, CDR2 FRNRAP, per germline. V shed 7 bases and J shed 1 base, with 17 bases lying between them. The CDR3 region is CASATPGRASYEQYF. CDR3 nucleotides: TGTGCTAGTGCCACCCCAGGCCGAGCGTCCTACGAGCAGTACTTC.

The chain couples TRBV19 to TRBJ1-3; D gene uncertain. CDR3 length equals 15 residues. Trimming cost V 2 bases and J 5 bases, with 13 bases left between them. The germline CDR1 and CDR2 sequences are LNHDA and SQIVND (reference sequence). CDR3 in DNA: TGTGCCAGTAGTATACTTGACTCGGCACGAAACACCATATATTTT. Amino acid sequence: CASSILDSARNTIYF.

This chain joins TRBV5-6 and TRBJ1-2, with D perhaps matching TRBD1 (5 bases). Germline-derived CDR1 and CDR2 are SGHDT and YYEEEE. The CDR3 spans 13 residues. Trimming removed 6 bases at V and 2 bases at J, with 11 bases between. The CDR3 is CASTSTVNYGYTF. The CDR3 coding sequence is TGTGCCAGCACCTCGACAGTGAACTATGGCTACACCTTC.

V usage is TRBV9 and J usage is TRBJ1-1; 7 positions match TRBD1. The CDR3 consists of 15 residues. Per the germline V gene, CDR1 is SGDLS and CDR2 is YYNGEE. J was trimmed by 0 bases and V by 4 bases; bases with no gene match: 6. The chain's CDR3 is CASSPRGRVNTEAFF. CDR3 in DNA: TGTGCCAGCAGCCCGAGGGGGCGCGTGAACACTGAAGCTTTCTTT.

V and J are TRBV7-2 and TRBJ2-5; D remains ambiguous. Germline loops: CDR1 SGHTA, CDR2 FQGNSA. CDR3 size: 13 residues. With 5 bases removed from V and 5 bases from J, the gap between germline ends came to 12 bases. The CDR3 is CASSTTPSETQYF. CDR3 in DNA: TGTGCCAGCAGCACCACCCCCTCGGAGACCCAGTACTTC.

The V gene is TRBV5-1, the J gene TRBJ2-5, with D unclear. Trimming stripped 0 bases from V and 4 bases from J, with 7 bases between. Germline V gene data show CDR1 as SGHRS and CDR2 as YFSETQ. This CDR3 is 13 amino acids long. CDR3 DNA: TGCGCCAGCAGCTTGGTTGTGGGAGAGACCCAGTACTTC. Amino acid sequence: CASSLVVGETQYF.

The chain joins TRBV30 to TRBJ1-2; D is undetermined. The V and J ends lost 3 bases and 5 bases respectively, with 10 bases between them. This CDR3 comprises 12 residues. CDR1 and CDR2 (germline): GTSNPN, SVGIG (reference sequence). CDR3 in amino acids: CAWRRGYYGYTF. CDR3 coding DNA: TGTGCCTGGAGAAGAGGGTATTATGGCTACACCTTC.

This chain connects TRBV5-1 to TRBJ1-1, with TRBD1 as a possible D gene (6 bases). Germline CDR1 SGHRS, CDR2 YFSETQ. V dropped 3 bases and J dropped 7 bases, with 22 bases sitting between them. The CDR3 runs 16 residues. In DNA form, the CDR3 reads TGCGCCAGCAGCTCAGCCAAGGGGGAGGACCGGGTTGAAGCTTTCTTT. Its protein is CASSSAKGEDRVEAFF.

This clone was seen just once. The genes are TRBV7-3 and TRBJ2-6, with D hard to call. Trimming stripped 1 base from V and 1 base from J, with 2 bases between. This CDR3 has 14 amino acids. CDR1 SGHTA and CDR2 FQGTGA come from the germline V gene. The CDR3 DNA sequence: TGTGCCAGCAGCTTAAGTTCTGGGGCCAACGTCCTGACTTTC. Translation: CASSLSSGANVLTF.

This clone appeared a single time. The V and J genes are TRBV2 and TRBJ2-5; TRBD1 might be the D (6 bases). The CDR3 extends over 12 amino acids. V lost 8 bases and J 1 base, leaving 8 bases between the germline ends. Germline V gene lookup returns CDR1 SNHLY and CDR2 FYNNEI. CDR3 protein: CASGTLQETQYF. CDR3 in DNA: TGTGCCAGCGGGACACTCCAAGAGACCCAGTACTTC.